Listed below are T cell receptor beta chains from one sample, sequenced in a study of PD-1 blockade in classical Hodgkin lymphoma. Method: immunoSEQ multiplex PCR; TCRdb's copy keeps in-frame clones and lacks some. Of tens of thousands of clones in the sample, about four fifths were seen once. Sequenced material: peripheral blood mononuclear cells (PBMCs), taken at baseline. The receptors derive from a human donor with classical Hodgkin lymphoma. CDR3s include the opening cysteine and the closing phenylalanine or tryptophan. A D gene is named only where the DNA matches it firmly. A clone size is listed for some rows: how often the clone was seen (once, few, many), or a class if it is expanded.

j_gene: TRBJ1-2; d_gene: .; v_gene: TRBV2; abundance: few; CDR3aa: CASDQDTGYTF; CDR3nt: TGTGCCAGCGATCAGGATACTGGCTACACCTTC
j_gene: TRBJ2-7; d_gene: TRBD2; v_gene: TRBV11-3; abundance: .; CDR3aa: CASSLVGGVYYEQYF; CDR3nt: TGTGCCAGCAGCTTAGTGGGGGGGGTTTACTACGAGCAGTACTTC
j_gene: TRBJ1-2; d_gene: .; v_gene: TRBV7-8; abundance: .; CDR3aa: CASSLVGGSANYGYTF; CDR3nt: TGTGCCAGCAGCTTAGTGGGTGGTTCAGCGAACTATGGCTACACCTTC
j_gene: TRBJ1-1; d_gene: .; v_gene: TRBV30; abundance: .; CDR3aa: CAWTRAANTEAFF; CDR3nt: TGTGCCTGGACCCGGGCAGCGAACACTGAAGCTTTCTTT
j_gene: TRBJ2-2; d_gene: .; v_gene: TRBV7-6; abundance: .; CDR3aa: CASSLSGTVNTGELFF; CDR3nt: TGTGCCAGCAGTCTGTCCGGGACGGTGAACACCGGGGAGCTGTTTTTT
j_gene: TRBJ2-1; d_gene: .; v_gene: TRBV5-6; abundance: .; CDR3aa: CASSGWDNEQFF; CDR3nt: TGTGCCAGCAGCGGGTGGGACAATGAGCAGTTCTTC
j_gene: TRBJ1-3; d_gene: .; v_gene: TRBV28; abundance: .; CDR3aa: CASSLSVRGGNTIYF; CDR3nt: TGTGCCAGCAGTTTAAGTGTCAGGGGAGGAAACACCATATATTTT
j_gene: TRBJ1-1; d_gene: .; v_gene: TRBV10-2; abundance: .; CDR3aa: CASGRGTEAFF; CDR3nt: TGCGCCAGCGGACGAGGCACTGAAGCTTTCTTT
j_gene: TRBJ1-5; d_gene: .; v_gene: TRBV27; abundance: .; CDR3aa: CASSQPQHF; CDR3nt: TGTGCCAGCAGTCAGCCCCAGCATTTT
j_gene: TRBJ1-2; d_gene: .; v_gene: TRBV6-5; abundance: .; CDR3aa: CASSPQDSYGYTF; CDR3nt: TGTGCCAGCAGCCCACAGGACTCCTATGGCTACACCTTC
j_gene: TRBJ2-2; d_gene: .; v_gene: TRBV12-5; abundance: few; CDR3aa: CASGLVRVEGGTGELFF; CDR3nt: TGTGCTAGTGGTTTGGTACGAGTGGAGGGTGGCACCGGGGAGCTGTTTTTT
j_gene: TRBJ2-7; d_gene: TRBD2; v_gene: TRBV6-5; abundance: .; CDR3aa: CASSPSGGASYEQYF; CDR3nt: TGTGCCAGCAGCCCTAGCGGGGGGGCCTCCTACGAGCAGTACTTC
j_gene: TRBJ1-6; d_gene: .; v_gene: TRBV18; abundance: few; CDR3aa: CASSPPNRASPLHF; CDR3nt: TGTGCCAGCTCACCACCTAACAGGGCTTCACCCCTCCACTTT
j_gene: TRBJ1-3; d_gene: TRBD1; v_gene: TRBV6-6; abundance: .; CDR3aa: CATTGGGGNTIYF; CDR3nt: TGTGCCACCACAGGGGGCGGCGGAAACACCATATATTTT
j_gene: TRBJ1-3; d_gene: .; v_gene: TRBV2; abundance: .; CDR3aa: CASSSDSSGNTIYF; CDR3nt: TGTGCCAGCAGCTCGGACAGCTCTGGAAACACCATATATTTT
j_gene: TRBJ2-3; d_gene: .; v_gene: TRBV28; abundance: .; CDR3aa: CASSLTGVGTDTQYF; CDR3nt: TGTGCCAGCAGTTTGACCGGGGTAGGGACAGATACGCAGTATTTT
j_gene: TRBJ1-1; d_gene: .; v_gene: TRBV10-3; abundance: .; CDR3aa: CAISTGNTEAFF; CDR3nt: TGTGCCATATCGACAGGGAACACTGAAGCTTTCTTT
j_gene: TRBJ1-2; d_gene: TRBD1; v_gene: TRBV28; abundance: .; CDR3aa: CASSSGTGTQGYGYTF; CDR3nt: TGTGCCAGCAGTTCAGGGACAGGGACTCAGGGCTATGGCTACACCTTC
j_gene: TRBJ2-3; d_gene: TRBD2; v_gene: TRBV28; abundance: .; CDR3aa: CASSTSGGADTQYF; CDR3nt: TGTGCCAGCAGCACTAGCGGGGGGGCAGATACGCAGTATTTT
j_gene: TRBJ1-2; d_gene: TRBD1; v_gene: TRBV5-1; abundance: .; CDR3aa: CASRPVPGTGLYGYTF; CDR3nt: TGCGCCAGCAGGCCAGTACCCGGGACAGGGCTCTATGGCTACACCTTC
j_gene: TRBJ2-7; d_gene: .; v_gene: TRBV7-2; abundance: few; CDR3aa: CASSPRGAGESSYEQYF; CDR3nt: TGTGCCAGCAGCCCAAGGGGAGCGGGCGAGAGCTCCTACGAGCAGTACTTC
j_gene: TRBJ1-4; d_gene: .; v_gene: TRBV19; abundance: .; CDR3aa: CASSRWQATNEKLFF; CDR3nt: TGTGCCAGTAGTCGATGGCAGGCAACTAATGAAAAACTGTTTTTT
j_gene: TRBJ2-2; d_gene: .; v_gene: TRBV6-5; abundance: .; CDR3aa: CASRRGIPTGELFF; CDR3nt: TGTGCCAGCAGAAGGGGTATTCCCACCGGGGAGCTGTTTTTT
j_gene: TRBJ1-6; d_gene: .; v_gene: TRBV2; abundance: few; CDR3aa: CARMGLGIWWGSYNSPLHF; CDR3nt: TGTGCCAGAATGGGGTTGGGTATATGGTGGGGCTCCTATAATTCACCCCTCCACTTT
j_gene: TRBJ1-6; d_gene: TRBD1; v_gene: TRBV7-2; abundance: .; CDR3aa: CASSTGDRGSHSPLHF; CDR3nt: TGTGCCAGCAGTACGGGGGACAGGGGGTCACATTCACCCCTCCACTTT
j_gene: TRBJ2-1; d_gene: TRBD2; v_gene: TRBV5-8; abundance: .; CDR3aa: CASSLVGGDNEQFF; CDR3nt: TGTGCCAGCAGCTTGGTCGGGGGGGACAATGAGCAGTTCTTC
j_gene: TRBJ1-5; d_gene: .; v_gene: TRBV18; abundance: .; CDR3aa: CASSPAPREDQPQHF; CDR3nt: TGTGCCAGCTCACCAGCGCCCCGGGAGGATCAGCCCCAGCATTTT
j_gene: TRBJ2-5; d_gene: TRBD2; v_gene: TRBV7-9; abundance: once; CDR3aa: CASSPGREGETQYF; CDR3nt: TGTGCCAGCTCTCCGGGGCGGGAGGGAGAGACCCAGTACTTC
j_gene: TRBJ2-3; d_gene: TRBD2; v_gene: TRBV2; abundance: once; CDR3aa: CASDSTSGGPPIQYF; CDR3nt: TGTGCCAGTGACTCGACTAGCGGGGGACCACCCATTCAGTATTTT
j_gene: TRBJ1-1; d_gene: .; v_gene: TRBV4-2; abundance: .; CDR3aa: CASSQDKTTEAFF; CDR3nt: TGTGCCAGCAGCCAAGACAAGACCACTGAAGCTTTCTTT
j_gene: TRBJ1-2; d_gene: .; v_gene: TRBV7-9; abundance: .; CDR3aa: CASSRETLANYGYTF; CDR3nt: TGTGCCAGCAGCCGAGAGACACTAGCTAACTATGGCTACACCTTC
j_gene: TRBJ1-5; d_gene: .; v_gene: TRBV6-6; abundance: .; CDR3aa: CASRHHTLDQPQHF; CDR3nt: TGTGCCAGCAGGCACCATACGTTGGATCAGCCCCAGCATTTT
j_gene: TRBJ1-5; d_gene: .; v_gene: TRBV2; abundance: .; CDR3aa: CASRHPGPEGQPQHF; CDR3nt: TGTGCCAGCAGACATCCGGGACCGGAGGGTCAGCCCCAGCATTTT
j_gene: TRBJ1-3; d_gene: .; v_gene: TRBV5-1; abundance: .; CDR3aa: CASSLGAQGHSGNTIYF; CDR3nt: TGCGCCAGCAGCTTGGGCGCTCAGGGACACTCTGGAAACACCATATATTTT
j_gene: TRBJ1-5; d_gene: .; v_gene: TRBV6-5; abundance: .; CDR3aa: CASRPRPSVQPQHF; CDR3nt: TGTGCCAGCAGACCAAGGCCCTCAGTTCAGCCCCAGCATTTT
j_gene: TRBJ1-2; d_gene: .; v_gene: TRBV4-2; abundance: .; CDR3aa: CASNRPGTNYGYTF; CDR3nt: TGTGCCAGCAACCGACCGGGAACTAACTATGGCTACACCTTC
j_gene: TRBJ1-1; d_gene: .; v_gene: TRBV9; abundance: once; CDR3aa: CASSDSVGQLNTEAFF; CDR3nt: TGTGCCAGCAGCGACTCCGTCGGCCAGTTGAACACTGAAGCTTTCTTT
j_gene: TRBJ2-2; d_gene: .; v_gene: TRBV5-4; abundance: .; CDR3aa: CASSSAGRGASATGELFF; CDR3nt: TGTGCCAGCAGCTCCGCGGGTCGAGGGGCGTCGGCCACCGGGGAGCTGTTTTTT
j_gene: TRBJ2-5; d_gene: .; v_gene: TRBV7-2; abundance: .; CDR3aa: CASSSDFQETQYF; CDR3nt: TGTGCCAGCAGTTCGGACTTCCAAGAGACCCAGTACTTC
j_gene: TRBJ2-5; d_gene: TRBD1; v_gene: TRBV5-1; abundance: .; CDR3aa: CASSEGTGKRETQYF; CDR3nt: TGCGCCAGCAGCGAAGGGACAGGGAAGCGTGAGACCCAGTACTTC
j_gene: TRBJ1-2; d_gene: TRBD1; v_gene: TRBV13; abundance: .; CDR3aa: CASSFRGGGQDGYTF; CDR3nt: TGTGCCAGCAGCTTCAGAGGGGGCGGGCAGGATGGCTACACCTTC
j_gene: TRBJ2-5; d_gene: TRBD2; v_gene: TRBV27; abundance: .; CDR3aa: CASSLFGLAVRETQYF; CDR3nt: TGTGCCAGCAGTTTGTTCGGACTAGCGGTACGAGAGACCCAGTACTTC
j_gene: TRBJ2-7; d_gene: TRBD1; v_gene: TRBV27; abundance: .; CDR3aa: CASSLQGQGNSYEQYF; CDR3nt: TGTGCCAGCAGTTTACAGGGACAGGGAAACTCCTACGAGCAGTACTTC
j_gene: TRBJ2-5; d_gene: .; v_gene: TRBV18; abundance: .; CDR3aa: CASSPPGAGETQYF; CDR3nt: TGTGCCAGCTCACCACCGGGAGCTGGGGAGACCCAGTACTTC
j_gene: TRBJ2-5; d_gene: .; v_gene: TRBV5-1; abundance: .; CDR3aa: CASSSEGVETQYF; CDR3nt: TGCGCCAGCAGCTCGGAGGGGGTAGAGACCCAGTACTTC
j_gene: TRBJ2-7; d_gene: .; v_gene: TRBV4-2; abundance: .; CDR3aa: CASSQESQGFYEQYF; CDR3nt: TGTGCCAGCAGCCAAGAATCCCAGGGATTCTACGAGCAGTACTTC
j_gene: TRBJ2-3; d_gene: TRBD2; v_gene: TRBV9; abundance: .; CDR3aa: CASSVGTGTSGAYTDTQYF; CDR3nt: TGTGCCAGCAGCGTGGGGACCGGGACTAGCGGGGCCTACACAGATACGCAGTATTTT
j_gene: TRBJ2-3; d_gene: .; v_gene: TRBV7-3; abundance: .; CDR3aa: CASSLMRTDTQYF; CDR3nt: TGTGCCAGCAGCTTAATGAGGACAGATACGCAGTATTTT
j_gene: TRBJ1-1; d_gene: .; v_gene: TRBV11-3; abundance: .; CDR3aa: CASSLRNRASTEAFF; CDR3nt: TGTGCCAGCAGCTTAAGAAACAGGGCGTCCACTGAAGCTTTCTTT
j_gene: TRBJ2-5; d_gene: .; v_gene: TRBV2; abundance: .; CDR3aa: CASSAQQGSQETQYF; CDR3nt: TGTGCCAGCAGTGCCCAGCAGGGTTCCCAAGAGACCCAGTACTTC
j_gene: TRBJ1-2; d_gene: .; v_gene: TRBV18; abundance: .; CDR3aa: CASSPQSLNYGYTF; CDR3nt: TGTGCCAGCTCACCCCAGTCGCTTAACTATGGCTACACCTTC
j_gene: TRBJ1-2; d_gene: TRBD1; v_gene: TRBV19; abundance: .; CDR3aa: CASSFRDRGSYYGYTF; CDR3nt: TGTGCCAGTAGTTTCCGGGACAGGGGTTCTTACTATGGCTACACCTTC
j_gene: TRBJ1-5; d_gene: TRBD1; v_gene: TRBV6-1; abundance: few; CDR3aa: CASSEGEGGGNQPQHF; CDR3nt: TGTGCCAGCAGTGAAGGGGAAGGGGGCGGCAATCAGCCCCAGCATTTT
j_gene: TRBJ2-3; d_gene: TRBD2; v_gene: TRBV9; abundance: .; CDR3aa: CASSVTGTSGKGTDTQYF; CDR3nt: TGTGCCAGCAGCGTTACCGGGACTAGCGGGAAGGGCACAGATACGCAGTATTTT
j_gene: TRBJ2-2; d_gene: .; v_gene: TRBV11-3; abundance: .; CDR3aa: CASSLDSGRLNGELFF; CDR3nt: TGTGCCAGCAGCTTAGATTCGGGCAGATTGAACGGGGAGCTGTTTTTT